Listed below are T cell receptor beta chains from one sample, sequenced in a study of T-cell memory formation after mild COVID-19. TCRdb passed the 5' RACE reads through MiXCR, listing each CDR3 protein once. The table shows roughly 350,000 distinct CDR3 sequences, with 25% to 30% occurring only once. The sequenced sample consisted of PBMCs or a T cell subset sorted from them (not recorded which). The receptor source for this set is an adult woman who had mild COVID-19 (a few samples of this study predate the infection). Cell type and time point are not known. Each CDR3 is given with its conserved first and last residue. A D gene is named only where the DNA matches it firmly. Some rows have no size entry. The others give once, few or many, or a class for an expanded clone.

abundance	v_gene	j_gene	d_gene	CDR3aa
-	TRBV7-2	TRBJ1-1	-	CASRQDSQGEAFF
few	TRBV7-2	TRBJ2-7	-	CASSDNTYEQYF
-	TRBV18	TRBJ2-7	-	CASSATRAPYEQYF
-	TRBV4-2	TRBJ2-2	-	CASSLSGRRTGELFF
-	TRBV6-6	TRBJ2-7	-	CAIRGTATYEQYF
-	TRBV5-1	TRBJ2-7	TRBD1	CASSMGQGASNEQYF
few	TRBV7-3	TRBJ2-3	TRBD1	CASSRGQRGSTDTQYF
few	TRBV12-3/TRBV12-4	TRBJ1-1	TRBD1	CASSIPGQGKAFF
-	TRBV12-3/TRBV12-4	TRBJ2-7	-	CASSWEGVSYEQYF
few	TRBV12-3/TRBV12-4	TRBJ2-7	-	CASSLGISSYEQYF
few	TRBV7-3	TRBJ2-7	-	CASSLMPFYEQYF
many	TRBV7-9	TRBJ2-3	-	CASSLSRTDTQYF
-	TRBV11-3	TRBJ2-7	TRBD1	CASSLAGTGTYEQYF
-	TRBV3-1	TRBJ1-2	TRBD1	CASSHRTGRNYGYTF
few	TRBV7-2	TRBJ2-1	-	CASSSRGQTVQFF
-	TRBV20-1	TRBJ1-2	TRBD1	CSARVTGVGYTF
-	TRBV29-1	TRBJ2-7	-	CSAIARASGGEQYF
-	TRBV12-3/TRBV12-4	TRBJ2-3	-	CASSSRPRTDTQYF
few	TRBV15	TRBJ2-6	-	CATSGGLGSGANVLTF
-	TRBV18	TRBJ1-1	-	CASSPRERSEAFF
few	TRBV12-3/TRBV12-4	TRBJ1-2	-	CASRLGTSYGYTF
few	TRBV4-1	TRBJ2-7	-	CASSQPGTLYEQYF
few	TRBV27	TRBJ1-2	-	CASSFGSGHYGYTF